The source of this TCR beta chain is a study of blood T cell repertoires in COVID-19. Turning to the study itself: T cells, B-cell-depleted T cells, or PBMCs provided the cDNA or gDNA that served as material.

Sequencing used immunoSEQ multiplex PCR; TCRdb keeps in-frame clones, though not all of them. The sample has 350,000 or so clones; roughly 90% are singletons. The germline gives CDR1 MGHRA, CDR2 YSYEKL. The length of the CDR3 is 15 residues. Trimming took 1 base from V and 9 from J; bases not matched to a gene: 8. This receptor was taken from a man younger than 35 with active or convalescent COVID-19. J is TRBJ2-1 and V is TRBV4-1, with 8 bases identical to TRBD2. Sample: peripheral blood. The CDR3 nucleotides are TGCGCCAGCAGCCAAGTACTAGCGGCGTGGTTTGAGCAGTTCTTC. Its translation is CASSQVLAAWFEQFF.